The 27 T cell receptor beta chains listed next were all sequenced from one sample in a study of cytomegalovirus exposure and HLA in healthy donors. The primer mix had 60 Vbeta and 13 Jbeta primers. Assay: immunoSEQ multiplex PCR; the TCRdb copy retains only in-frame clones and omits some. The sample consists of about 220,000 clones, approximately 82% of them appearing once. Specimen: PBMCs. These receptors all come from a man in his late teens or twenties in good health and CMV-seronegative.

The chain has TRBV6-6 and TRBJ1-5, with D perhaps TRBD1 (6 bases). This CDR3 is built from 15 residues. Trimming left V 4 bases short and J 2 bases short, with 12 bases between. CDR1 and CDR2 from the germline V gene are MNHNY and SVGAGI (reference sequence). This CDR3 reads CASSLDSLGNQPQHF. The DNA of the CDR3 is TGTGCCAGCAGTTTGGACAGTTTAGGCAATCAGCCCCAGCATTTT.

CDR3 bases: TGTGCCAGCAGTCAATCGGGACAACATACGCAGTATTTT. Its translation: CASSQSGQHTQYF. The chain employs TRBV6-1 and TRBJ2-3, with D perhaps TRBD1 (6 bases). Germline V gives CDR1 MNHNS, CDR2 SASEGT. CDR3 length: 13 residues. Between the trimmed V and J ends, which lost 5 bases and 7 bases, there was a span of 13 bases.

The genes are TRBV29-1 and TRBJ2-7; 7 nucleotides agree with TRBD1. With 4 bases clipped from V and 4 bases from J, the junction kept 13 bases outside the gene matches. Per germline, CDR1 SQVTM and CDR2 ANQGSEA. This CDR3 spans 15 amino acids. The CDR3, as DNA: TGCAGCGTTGTTATTGTGGCAGGGGGAAGGTACGAGCAGTACTTC. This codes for CSVVIVAGGRYEQYF.

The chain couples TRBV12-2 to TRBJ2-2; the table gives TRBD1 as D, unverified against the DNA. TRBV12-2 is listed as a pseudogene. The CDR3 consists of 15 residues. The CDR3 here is CASRLAQGSTGELFF. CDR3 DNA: TGTGCAAGTCGCTTAGCGCAGGGGAGCACCGGGGAGCTGTTTTTT.

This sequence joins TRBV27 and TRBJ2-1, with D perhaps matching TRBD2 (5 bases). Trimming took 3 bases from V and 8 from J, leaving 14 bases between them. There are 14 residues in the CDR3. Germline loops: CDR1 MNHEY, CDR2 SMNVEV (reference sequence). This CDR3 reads CASSLNFGLDEQFF. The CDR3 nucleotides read TGTGCCAGCAGTTTGAATTTTGGACTTGATGAGCAGTTCTTC.

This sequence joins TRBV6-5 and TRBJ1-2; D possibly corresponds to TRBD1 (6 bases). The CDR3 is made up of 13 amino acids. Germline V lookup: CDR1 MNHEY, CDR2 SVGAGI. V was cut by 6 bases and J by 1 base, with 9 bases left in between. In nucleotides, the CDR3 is TGTGCCAGCAGAGAGGACAGTAACTATGGCTACACCTTC. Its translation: CASREDSNYGYTF.

The CDR3 DNA follows: TGCGCCAGCAGCCCCTCGGCGGGTAGCTCCTACGAGCAGTACTTC. Protein product: CASSPSAGSSYEQYF. The chain has TRBV4-1 and TRBJ2-7; D perhaps matches TRBD2 (5 bases). CDR1 is MGHRA, CDR2 YSYEKL, per germline. This CDR3 has 15 amino acids. V was pared by 4 bases and J by 0 bases, with 13 bases between.

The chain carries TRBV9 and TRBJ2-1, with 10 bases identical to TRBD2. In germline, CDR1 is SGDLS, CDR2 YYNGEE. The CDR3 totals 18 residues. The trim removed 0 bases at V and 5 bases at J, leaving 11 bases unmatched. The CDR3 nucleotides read TGTGCCAGCAGCGTAGCTCGGGCTAGCGGGAGTATCGACAATGAGCAGTTCTTC. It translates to CASSVARASGSIDNEQFF.

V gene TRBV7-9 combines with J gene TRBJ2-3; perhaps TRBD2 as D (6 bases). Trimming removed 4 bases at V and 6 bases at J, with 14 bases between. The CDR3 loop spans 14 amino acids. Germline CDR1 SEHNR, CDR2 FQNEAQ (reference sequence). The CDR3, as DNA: TGTGCCAGCAGCTGGGGCGGGATGGGGGATACGCAGTATTTT. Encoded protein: CASSWGGMGDTQYF.

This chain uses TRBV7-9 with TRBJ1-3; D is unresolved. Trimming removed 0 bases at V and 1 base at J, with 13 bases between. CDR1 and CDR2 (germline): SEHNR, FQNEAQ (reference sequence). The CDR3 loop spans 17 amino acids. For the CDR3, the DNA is TGTGCCAGCAGCTTAGCGCGCGGAGGGTTTTCTGGAAACACCATATATTTT. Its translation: CASSLARGGFSGNTIYF.

The CDR3, as DNA: TGTGCCTGGAGTGTACGCAGCTACGAGCAGTACTTC. It codes for CAWSVRSYEQYF. V usage is TRBV30 and J usage is TRBJ2-7; D is undetermined. The CDR3 is 12 amino acids. Trimming pared 0 bases from V and 3 bases from J, leaving 6 bases between. Per the germline V gene, CDR1 is GTSNPN and CDR2 is SVGIG (reference sequence).

CDR3 in DNA: TGTGCCAGCAGCCATCCTTCAGCTAGCGGAACGTACCAAGAGACCCAGTACTTC. It translates to CASSHPSASGTYQETQYF. The J gene is TRBJ2-5, the V gene TRBV9; 7 bases match TRBD2. The CDR3 contains 18 residues. The V gene's germline CDR1 is SGDLS and CDR2 YYNGEE. J was trimmed by 0 bases and V by 4 bases; bases with no gene match: 15.

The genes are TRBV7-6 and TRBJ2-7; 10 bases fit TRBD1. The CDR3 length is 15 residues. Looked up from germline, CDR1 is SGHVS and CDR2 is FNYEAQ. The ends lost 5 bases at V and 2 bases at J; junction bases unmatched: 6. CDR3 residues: CASSPRTGGTYEQYF. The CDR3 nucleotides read TGTGCCAGCAGCCCTCGGACAGGGGGTACCTACGAGCAGTACTTC. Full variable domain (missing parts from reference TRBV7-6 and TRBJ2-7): GAGVSQSPRYKVTKRGQDVALRCDPISGHVSLYWYRQALGQGPEFLTYFNYEAQQDKSGLPNDRFSAERPEGSISTLTIQRTEQRDSAMYRCASSPRTGGTYEQYFGPGTRLTVT.

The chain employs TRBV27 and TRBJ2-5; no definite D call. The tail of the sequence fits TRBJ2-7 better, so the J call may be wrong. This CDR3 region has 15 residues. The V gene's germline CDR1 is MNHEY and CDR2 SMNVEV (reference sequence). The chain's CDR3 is CASSLSGLNSYEQYF. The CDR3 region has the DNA TGTGCCAGCAGTTTATCTGGTCTTAATTCCTACGAGCAGTACTTC.

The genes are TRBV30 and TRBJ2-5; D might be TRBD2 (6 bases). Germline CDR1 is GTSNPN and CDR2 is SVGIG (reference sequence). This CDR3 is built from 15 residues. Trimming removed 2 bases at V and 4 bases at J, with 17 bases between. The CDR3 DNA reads TGTGCCTGGAGTATCCCGACTAGTTATGGAGAGACCCAGTACTTC. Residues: CAWSIPTSYGETQYF.

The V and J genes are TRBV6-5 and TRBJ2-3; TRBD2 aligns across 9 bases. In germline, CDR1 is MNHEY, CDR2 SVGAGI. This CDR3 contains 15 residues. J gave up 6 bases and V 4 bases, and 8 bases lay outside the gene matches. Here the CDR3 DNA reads TGTGCCAGCAGTTCCGGCGGGAGGGTATGGGATACGCAGTATTTT. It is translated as CASSSGGRVWDTQYF.

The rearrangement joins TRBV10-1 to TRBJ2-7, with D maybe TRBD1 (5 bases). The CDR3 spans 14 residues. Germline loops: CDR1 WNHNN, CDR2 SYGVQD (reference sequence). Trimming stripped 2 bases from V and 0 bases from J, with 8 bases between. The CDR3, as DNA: TGCGCCAGCAGTGAGGCAGGGTCCTCCTACGAGCAGTACTTC. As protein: CASSEAGSSYEQYF.

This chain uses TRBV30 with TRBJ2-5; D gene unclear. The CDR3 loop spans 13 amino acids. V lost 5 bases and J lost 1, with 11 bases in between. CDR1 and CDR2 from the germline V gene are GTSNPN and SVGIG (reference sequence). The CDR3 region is CAWAKKSQETQYF. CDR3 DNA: TGTGCCTGGGCAAAAAAGAGCCAAGAGACCCAGTACTTC.

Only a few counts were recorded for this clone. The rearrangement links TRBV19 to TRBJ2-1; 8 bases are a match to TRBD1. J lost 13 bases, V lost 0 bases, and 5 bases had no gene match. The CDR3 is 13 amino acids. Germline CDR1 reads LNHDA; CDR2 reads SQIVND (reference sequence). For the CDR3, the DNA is TGTGCCAGTAGTATAGAAGGCCAGGGGGCCCAGTTCTTC. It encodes CASSIEGQGAQFF.

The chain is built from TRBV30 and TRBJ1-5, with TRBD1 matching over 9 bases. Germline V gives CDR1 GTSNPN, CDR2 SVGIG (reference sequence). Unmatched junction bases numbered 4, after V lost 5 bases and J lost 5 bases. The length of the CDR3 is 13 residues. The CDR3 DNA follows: TGTGCCTGGGGACAGGGGCCCTATCAGCCCCAGCATTTT. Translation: CAWGQGPYQPQHF.

The CDR3 region is CASSASGQVQPQHF. The CDR3 region has the DNA TGTGCCAGCAGCGCATCGGGACAGGTGCAGCCCCAGCATTTT. The V call is TRBV9, the J call TRBJ1-5; the match to TRBD1 covers 8 bases. The CDR3 extends over 14 amino acids. The germline CDR1 and CDR2 sequences are SGDLS and YYNGEE. V shed 3 bases and J 7 bases; nucleotides not matched to a gene: 6.

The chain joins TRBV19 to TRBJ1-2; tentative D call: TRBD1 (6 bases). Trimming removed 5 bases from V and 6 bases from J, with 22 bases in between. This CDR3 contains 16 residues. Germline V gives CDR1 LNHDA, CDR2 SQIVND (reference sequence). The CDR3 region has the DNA TGTGCCAGTAGTGGTTACGGGTCAGGGGCGGTTCATGGCTACACCTTC. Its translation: CASSGYGSGAVHGYTF. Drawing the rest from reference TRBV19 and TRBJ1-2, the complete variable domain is DGGITQSPKYLFRKEGQNVTLSCEQNLNHDAMYWYRQDPGQGLRLIYYSQIVNDFQKGDIAEGYSVSREKKESFPLTVTSAQKNPTAFYLCASSGYGSGAVHGYTFGSGTRLTVV.

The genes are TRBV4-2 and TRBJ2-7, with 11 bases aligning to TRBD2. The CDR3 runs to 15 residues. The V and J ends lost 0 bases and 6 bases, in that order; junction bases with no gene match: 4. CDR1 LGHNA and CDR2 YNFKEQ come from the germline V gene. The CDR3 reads CASSQEASGRTEQYF. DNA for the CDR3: TGTGCCAGCAGCCAAGAGGCTAGCGGGAGGACCGAGCAGTACTTC.

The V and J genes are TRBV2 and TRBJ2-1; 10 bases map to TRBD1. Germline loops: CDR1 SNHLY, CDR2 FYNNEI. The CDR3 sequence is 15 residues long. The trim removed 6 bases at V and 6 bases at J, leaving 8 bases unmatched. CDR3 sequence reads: CASRDDRGRVNEQFF. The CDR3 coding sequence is TGTGCCAGCAGGGATGACAGGGGGCGAGTCAATGAGCAGTTCTTC.

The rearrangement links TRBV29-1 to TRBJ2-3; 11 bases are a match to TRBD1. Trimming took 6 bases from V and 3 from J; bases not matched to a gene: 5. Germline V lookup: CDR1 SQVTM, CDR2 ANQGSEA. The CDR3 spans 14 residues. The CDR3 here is CSVADRGLTDTQYF. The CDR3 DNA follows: TGCAGCGTCGCGGACAGGGGGCTTACAGATACGCAGTATTTT.

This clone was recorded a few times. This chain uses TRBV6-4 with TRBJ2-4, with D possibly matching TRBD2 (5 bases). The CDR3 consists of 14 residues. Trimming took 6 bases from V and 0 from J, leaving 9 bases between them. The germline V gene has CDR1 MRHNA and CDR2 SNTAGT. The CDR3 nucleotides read TGTGCCAGCAGAAGTGGACTAGCCAAAAACATTCAGTACTTC. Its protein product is CASRSGLAKNIQYF.

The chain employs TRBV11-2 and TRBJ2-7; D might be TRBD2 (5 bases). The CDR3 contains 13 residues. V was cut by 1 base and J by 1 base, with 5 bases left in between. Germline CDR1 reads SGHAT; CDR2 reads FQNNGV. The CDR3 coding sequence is TGTGCCAGCAGCTTAGGAGGGTCCTACGAGCAGTACTTC. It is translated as CASSLGGSYEQYF.